This TCR beta chain was sequenced in a study of T cells in localized non-small cell lung cancer. This clone turned up a few times. CDR3 length: 13 amino acids. V shed 3 bases, J shed 4 bases, and the junction held 5 bases outside the gene matches. CDR1 and CDR2 (germline): GTSNPN, SVGIG (reference sequence). Generated by immunoSEQ multiplex PCR, the TCRdb table keeps only in-frame clones and is missing some. The sample has 2,000 to 2,500 clones; 25% to 30% are singletons. The sequencing used lung tumor tissue, collected before any cancer treatment. The receptor was derived from a man aged 35 to 69 with stage II lung adenocarcinoma. The chain carries TRBV30 and TRBJ2-5; 7 bases line up with TRBD2. This CDR3 is CAWSPGGVETQYF. Here the CDR3 DNA reads TGTGCCTGGAGCCCTGGGGGGGTAGAGACCCAGTACTTC.